This T cell receptor (beta chain) was obtained from a study of OX40 agonist ivuxolimab in advanced cancers. Study results and caveats: On average, a greater number of expanded clones characterised CD8+ T cells relative to CD4+.

Here immunoSEQ multiplex PCR was the method, and the copy in TCRdb shows in-frame clones only, minus some. The data hold fewer than 90,000 clones, with around 88% observed a single time. Trimming pared 4 bases from V and 2 bases from J, leaving 10 bases between. This CDR3 contains 14 residues. Germline V gene data show CDR1 as SGHRS and CDR2 as YFSETQ. A word on this clone: Its specificity is not known.

The TCR comes from an adult with an advanced solid tumor such as melanoma, head and neck, liver or kidney cancer. The V gene is TRBV5-1, the J gene TRBJ2-1; D gene ambiguous. The sequencing used CD4+ or CD8+ T cells sorted from blood, collected in a trial of the OX40 agonist ivuxolimab. The CDR3 loop is CASSPWRPYNEQFF. In DNA form, the CDR3 reads TGCGCCAGCAGCCCTTGGCGACCCTACAATGAGCAGTTCTTC.